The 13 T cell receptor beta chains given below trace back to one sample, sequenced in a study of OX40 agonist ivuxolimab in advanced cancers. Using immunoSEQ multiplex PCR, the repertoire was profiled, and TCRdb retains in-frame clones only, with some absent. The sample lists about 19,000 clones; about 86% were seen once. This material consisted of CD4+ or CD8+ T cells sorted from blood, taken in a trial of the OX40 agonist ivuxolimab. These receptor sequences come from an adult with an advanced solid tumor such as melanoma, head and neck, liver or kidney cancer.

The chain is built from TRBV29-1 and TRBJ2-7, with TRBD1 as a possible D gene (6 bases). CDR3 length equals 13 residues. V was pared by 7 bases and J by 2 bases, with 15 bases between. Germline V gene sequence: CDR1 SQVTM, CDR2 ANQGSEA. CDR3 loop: CSALGDNPYEQYF. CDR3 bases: TGCAGCGCACTGGGGGACAACCCCTACGAGCAGTACTTC.

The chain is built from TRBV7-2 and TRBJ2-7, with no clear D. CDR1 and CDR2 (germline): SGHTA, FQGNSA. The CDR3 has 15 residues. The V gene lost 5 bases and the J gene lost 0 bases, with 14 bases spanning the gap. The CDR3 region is CASSVAGSSSYEQYF. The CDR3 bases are TGTGCCAGCAGCGTGGCAGGTTCCAGCTCCTACGAGCAGTACTTC.

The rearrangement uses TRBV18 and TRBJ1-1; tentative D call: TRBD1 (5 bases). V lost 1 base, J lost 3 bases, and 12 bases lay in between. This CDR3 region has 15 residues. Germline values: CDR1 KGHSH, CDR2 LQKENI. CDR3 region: CASSPLQGVYTEAFF. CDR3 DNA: TGTGCCAGCTCACCACTGCAGGGAGTTTACACTGAAGCTTTCTTT.

As DNA, the CDR3 is TGTGCCAGCAGTTTAGACCGGACGATTCAGCCCCAGCATTTT. It translates to CASSLDRTIQPQHF. The rearrangement uses TRBV27 and TRBJ1-5; D uncertain. Trimming shortened V by 2 bases and J by 6 bases, and 11 bases separated the two germline ends. This CDR3 region has 14 residues. Germline loops: CDR1 MNHEY, CDR2 SMNVEV (reference sequence).

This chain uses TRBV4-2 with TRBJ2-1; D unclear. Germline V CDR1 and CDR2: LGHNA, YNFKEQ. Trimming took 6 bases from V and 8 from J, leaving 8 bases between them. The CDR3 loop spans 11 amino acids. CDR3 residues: CASSNRHEQFF. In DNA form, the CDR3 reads TGTGCCAGCAGTAATAGGCATGAGCAGTTCTTC.

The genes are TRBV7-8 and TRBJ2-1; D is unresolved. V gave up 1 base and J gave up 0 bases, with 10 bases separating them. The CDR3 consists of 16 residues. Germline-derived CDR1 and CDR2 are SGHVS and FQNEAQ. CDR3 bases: TGTGCCAGCAGCTTAGGGTCCCCGAGCTCCTACAATGAGCAGTTCTTC. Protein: CASSLGSPSSYNEQFF.

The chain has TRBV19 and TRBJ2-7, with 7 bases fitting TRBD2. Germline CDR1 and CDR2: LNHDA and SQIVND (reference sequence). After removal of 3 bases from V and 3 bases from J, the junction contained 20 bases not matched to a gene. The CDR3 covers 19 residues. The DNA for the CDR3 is TGTGCCAGTAGTATGGCCCCCGTTAGCGGCGGGAGAGTCAGCTACGAGCAGTACTTC. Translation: CASSMAPVSGGRVSYEQYF.

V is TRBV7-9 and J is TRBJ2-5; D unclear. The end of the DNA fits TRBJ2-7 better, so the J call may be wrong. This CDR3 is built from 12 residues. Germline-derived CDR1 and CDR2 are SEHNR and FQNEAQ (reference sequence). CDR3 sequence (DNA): TGTGCCAGCAGCTTAGCCACCTACGAGCAGTACTTC. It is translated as CASSLATYEQYF.

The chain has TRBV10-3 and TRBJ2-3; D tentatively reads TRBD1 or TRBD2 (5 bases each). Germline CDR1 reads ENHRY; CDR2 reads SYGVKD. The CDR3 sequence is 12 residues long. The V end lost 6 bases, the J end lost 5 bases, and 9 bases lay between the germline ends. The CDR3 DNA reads TGTGCCATCAGCAGGGAGAGAGATACGCAGTATTTT. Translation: CAISRERDTQYF.

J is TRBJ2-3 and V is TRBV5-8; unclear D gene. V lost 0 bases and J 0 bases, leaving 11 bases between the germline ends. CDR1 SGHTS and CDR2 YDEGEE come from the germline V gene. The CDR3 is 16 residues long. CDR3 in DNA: TGTGCCAGCAGCTTGGGTCGGCAGGCCAGCACAGATACGCAGTATTTT. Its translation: CASSLGRQASTDTQYF.

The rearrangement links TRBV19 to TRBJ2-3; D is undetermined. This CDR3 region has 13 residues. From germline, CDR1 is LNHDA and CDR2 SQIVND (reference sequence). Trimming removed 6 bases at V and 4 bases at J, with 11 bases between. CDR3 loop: CASSDRVADTQYF. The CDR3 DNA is TGTGCCAGTAGCGACCGGGTGGCAGATACGCAGTATTTT.

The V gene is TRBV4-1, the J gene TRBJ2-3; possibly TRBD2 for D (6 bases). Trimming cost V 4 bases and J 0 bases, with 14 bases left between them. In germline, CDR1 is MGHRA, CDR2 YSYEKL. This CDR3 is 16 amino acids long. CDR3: CASSRELARSTDTQYF. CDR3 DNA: TGCGCCAGCAGCCGAGAACTAGCCCGGAGCACAGATACGCAGTATTTT.

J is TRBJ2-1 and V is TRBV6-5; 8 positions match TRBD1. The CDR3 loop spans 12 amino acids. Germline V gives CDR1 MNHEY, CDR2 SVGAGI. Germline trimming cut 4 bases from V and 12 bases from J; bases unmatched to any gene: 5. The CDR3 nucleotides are TGTGCCAGCAGTTCCACAGGGGGTTTGCAGTTCTTC. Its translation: CASSSTGGLQFF.